The 24 T cell receptor beta chains listed next were all sequenced from one sample in a study of human thymus T cells. Sequenced by immunoSEQ multiplex PCR; TCRdb stores in-frame clones only, minus some. Among about 60,000 clones listed, 94% were seen once. Material: blood. The source is a boy in the first two years of life with a congenital heart defect but otherwise immunologically healthy.

DNA for the CDR3: TGCGCCAGCAGCCAAACGAGGACGGCCATCGGGCAGTATTTT. This gives the protein CASSQTRTAIGQYF. The V call is TRBV4-3, the J call TRBJ2-3; the D is unclear. This CDR3 spans 14 amino acids. The germline CDR1 and CDR2 sequences are LGHNA and YSLEER. V dropped 2 bases and J dropped 11 bases, with 17 bases sitting between them.

The CDR3 nucleotides read TGCAGCCTTCTAGATTTGGAGACCCAGTACTTC. It encodes CSLLDLETQYF. The V and J genes are TRBV20-1 and TRBJ2-5; D remains unclear. The CDR3 extends over 11 amino acids. Germline assignment: CDR1 DFQATT and CDR2 SNEGSKA (reference sequence).

The V gene is TRBV11-2, the J gene TRBJ2-3; 11 nucleotides align to TRBD2. V trimming: 5 bases; J trimming: 4 bases; junction bases outside the gene matches: 8. The germline CDR1 and CDR2 sequences are SGHAT and FQNNGV. This CDR3 has 16 amino acids. The CDR3 here is CASSPGGSGGADTQYF. Written as DNA, the CDR3 is TGTGCCAGCAGCCCCGGGGGTAGCGGGGGGGCAGATACGCAGTATTTT.

The chain combines TRBV7-9 with TRBJ2-5, with TRBD2 as a possible D gene (7 bases). Trimming shortened V by 6 bases and J by 1 base, and 18 bases separated the two germline ends. The germline gives CDR1 SEHNR, CDR2 FQNEAQ (reference sequence). This CDR3 is 16 amino acids long. The CDR3 region is CASRPSGGASQETQYF. The CDR3, as DNA: TGTGCCAGCAGGCCTAGTGGGGGGGCCTCCCAAGAGACCCAGTACTTC.

This clone was picked up one time. The chain is built from TRBV27 and TRBJ1-2; 10 bases fit TRBD1. CDR1 MNHEY and CDR2 SMNVEV come from the germline V gene (reference sequence). This CDR3 region has 15 residues. V shed 4 bases, J shed 8 bases, and the junction held 10 bases outside the gene matches. CDR3 region: CASSSRTGGIWGYTF. The CDR3 region has the DNA TGTGCCAGCAGTTCACGGACAGGGGGGATTTGGGGCTACACCTTC.

The V call is TRBV10-3, the J call TRBJ2-5, with D possibly TRBD1 on 6 matching bases. Trimming stripped 2 bases from V and 5 bases from J, with 15 bases between. The CDR3 has 15 residues. Germline V gene sequence: CDR1 ENHRY, CDR2 SYGVKD. The CDR3 here is CAISEGTGRRETQYF. The DNA for the CDR3 is TGTGCCATCAGTGAGGGAACAGGGCGGCGGGAGACCCAGTACTTC.

The rearrangement links TRBV5-1 to TRBJ1-5, with a tentative D call TRBD1 (5 bases). In germline, CDR1 is SGHRS, CDR2 YFSETQ. CDR3 size: 15 residues. Trimming took off 4 bases at V and 0 bases at J, with 11 bases between the two ends. The CDR3 is CASSPFGGSNQPQHF. As DNA, the CDR3 is TGCGCCAGCAGCCCGTTTGGGGGTAGCAATCAGCCCCAGCATTTT.

The gene calls are TRBV7-9 and TRBJ1-4; D is uncertain. The CDR3 contains 15 residues. Germline V lookup: CDR1 SEHNR, CDR2 FQNEAQ (reference sequence). Trimming left V 1 base short and J 0 bases short, with 6 bases between. CDR3 residues: CASSLGATTNEKLFF. DNA of the CDR3: TGTGCCAGCAGCTTAGGTGCCACAACTAATGAAAAACTGTTTTTT.

The V and J genes are TRBV15 and TRBJ2-2; D unresolved. CDR1 and CDR2 (germline): LNHNV, YYDKDF (reference sequence). V was trimmed by 0 bases and J by 4 bases, leaving 15 bases between them. The CDR3 contains 17 residues. CDR3 sequence reads: CATSRDRRRQGTGELFF. Here the CDR3 DNA reads TGTGCCACCAGCAGAGATCGGAGACGCCAAGGCACCGGGGAGCTGTTTTTT.

V and J are TRBV15 and TRBJ2-1; the match to TRBD2 covers 8 bases. The CDR3 is 16 amino acids. The ends lost 1 base at V and 9 bases at J; junction bases unmatched: 11. Germline V gene lookup returns CDR1 LNHNV and CDR2 YYDKDF (reference sequence). This chain's CDR3 is CATSRAVSGRMGEQFF. CDR3 DNA sequence: TGTGCCACCAGCAGAGCAGTAAGCGGGAGAATGGGTGAGCAGTTCTTC.

The CDR3: CASSPLNYGYTF. CDR3 bases: TGTGCCAGCAGCCCCCTTAACTATGGCTACACCTTC. V and J are TRBV5-6 and TRBJ1-2; D is unresolved. The germline CDR1 and CDR2 sequences are SGHDT and YYEEEE. With 4 bases removed from V and 1 base from J, the gap between germline ends came to 5 bases. The CDR3 runs to 12 residues.

This sequence joins TRBV7-3 and TRBJ1-1, with D perhaps TRBD1 (6 bases). The CDR3 runs to 13 residues. Germline V lookup: CDR1 SGHTA, CDR2 FQGTGA. V was cut by 5 bases and J by 1 base, with 8 bases left in between. CDR3 protein: CASSVGQNTEAFF. CDR3 nucleotides: TGTGCCAGCAGCGTGGGACAGAACACTGAAGCTTTCTTT. Filled out from reference TRBV7-3 and TRBJ1-1, the complete variable domain reads GAGVSQTPSNKVTEKGKYVELRCDPISGHTALYWYRQSLGQGPEFLIYFQGTGAADDSGLPNDRFFAVRPEGSVSTLKIQRTERGDSAVYLCASSVGQNTEAFFGQGTRLTVV.

The gene calls are TRBV5-1 and TRBJ1-4; TRBD1 matches 8 bases. Germline CDR1 is SGHRS and CDR2 is YFSETQ. The V and J ends lost 0 bases and 7 bases, in that order; junction bases with no gene match: 5. There are 15 residues in the CDR3. CDR3 protein: CASSLDRGRGEKLFF. The CDR3 DNA reads as TGCGCCAGCAGCTTGGACAGGGGGAGAGGTGAAAAACTGTTTTTT.

The J gene is TRBJ2-1, the V gene TRBV27; 8 bases agree with TRBD2. The trim removed 6 bases at V and 0 bases at J, leaving 4 bases unmatched. CDR1 and CDR2 (germline): MNHEY, SMNVEV (reference sequence). The CDR3 loop spans 15 amino acids. The CDR3 is CASRLAANSYNEQFF. CDR3 coding DNA: TGTGCCAGCAGACTAGCGGCAAACTCCTACAATGAGCAGTTCTTC.

In regard to this clone: Mismatch with germline at one junction end may stem from a read error. V is TRBV7-3 and J is TRBJ1-2; D gene ambiguous. The CDR3 consists of 13 residues. Germline loops: CDR1 SGHTA, CDR2 FQGTGA. CDR3 coding DNA: TGTGCCAGCAGCTTAAACCATTCTGGACGCCTACTCTTC. Translating it yields CASSLNHSGRLLF.

The chain carries TRBV7-2 and TRBJ2-1; D not certain. The CDR3 length is 13 residues. Germline loops: CDR1 SGHTA, CDR2 FQGNSA. Trimming stripped 1 base from V and 4 bases from J, with 5 bases between. CDR3 amino acids: CASSLDKYNEQFF. The CDR3 nucleotides are TGTGCCAGCAGCTTAGACAAATACAATGAGCAGTTCTTC.

V and J are TRBV13 and TRBJ2-1; TRBD2 matches 7 bases. The CDR3 is 15 amino acids. The ends lost 5 bases at V and 1 base at J; junction bases unmatched: 5. Germline lookup yields CDR1 PRHDT and CDR2 FYEKMQ (reference sequence). CDR3 sequence: CASSPGGDSYNEQFF. CDR3 DNA: TGTGCCAGCAGCCCTGGGGGGGATTCCTACAATGAGCAGTTCTTC.

The V gene is TRBV5-1, the J gene TRBJ2-7, with 12 bases matching TRBD2. Germline CDR1 and CDR2: SGHRS and YFSETQ. The CDR3 is made up of 15 amino acids. Germline trimming cut 1 base from V and 4 bases from J; bases unmatched to any gene: 3. CDR3 coding DNA: TGCGCCAGCAGCTTGATAACTAGCGGGAGGTACGAGCAGTACTTC. Its protein is CASSLITSGRYEQYF. Drawing the rest from reference TRBV5-1 and TRBJ2-7, the complete variable domain is KAGVTQTPRYLIKTRGQQVTLSCSPISGHRSVSWYQQTPGQGLQFLFEYFSETQRNKGNFPGRFSGRQFSNSRSEMNVSTLELGDSALYLCASSLITSGRYEQYFGPGTRLTVT.

The genes are TRBV18 and TRBJ2-2; D may be TRBD2 (6 bases). The CDR3 sequence is 16 residues long. V lost 4 bases and J 1 base, leaving 13 bases between the germline ends. The V gene's germline CDR1 is KGHSH and CDR2 LQKENI. The CDR3 DNA reads as TGTGCCAGCTCACTGCTAGCGAGGGAGAACACCGGGGAGCTGTTTTTT. As protein: CASSLLARENTGELFF.

The V call is TRBV11-2, the J call TRBJ2-1, with 10 bases fitting TRBD2. CDR1 and CDR2 from the germline V gene are SGHAT and FQNNGV. V shed 5 bases, J shed 0 bases, and the junction held 10 bases outside the gene matches. CDR3 length equals 18 residues. The CDR3, as DNA: TGTGCCAGCAGCCCAGAACTAGCGGGACGCCTCTCCTACAATGAGCAGTTCTTC. Its protein is CASSPELAGRLSYNEQFF. The variable domain in full, with the rest retrieved from reference TRBV11-2 and TRBJ2-1, is EAGVAQSPRYKIIEKRQSVAFWCNPISGHATLYWYQQILGQGPKLLIQFQNNGVVDDSQLPKDRFSAERLKGVDSTLKIQPAKLEDSAVYLCASSPELAGRLSYNEQFFGPGTRLTVL.

This clone was recorded only once. One junction end does not reproduce the germline sequence, and a read error may be involved. This chain links TRBV6-1 with TRBJ1-1; D is possibly TRBD1 (5 bases). Germline assignment: CDR1 MNHNS and CDR2 SASEGT. This CDR3 is built from 16 residues. The CDR3 protein is CASTEIFVRVDTEAFF. The DNA of the CDR3 is TGTGCCAGCACTGAAATTTTCGTCAGGGTGGACACTGAAGCTTTCTTT.

This clone turned up a few times. The rearrangement uses TRBV4-3 and TRBJ1-6; 7 bases match TRBD1. The length of the CDR3 is 18 residues. V was pared by 1 base and J by 7 bases, with 13 bases of the junction left unmatched. Germline loops: CDR1 LGHNA, CDR2 YSLEER. The CDR3 DNA reads as TGCGCCAGCAGCCAAGCCTGGATCCGGACAGGAAGCAATTCACCCCTCCACTTT. Translated: CASSQAWIRTGSNSPLHF.

The rearrangement uses TRBV28 and TRBJ2-5; D is unclear. V was shortened by 8 bases and J by 2 bases, with 12 bases between the two germline ends. In germline, CDR1 is MDHEN, CDR2 SYDVKM. The CDR3 runs 13 residues. The CDR3 loop is CASAPLGQETQYF. As DNA, the CDR3 is TGTGCCAGCGCCCCGTTAGGACAAGAGACCCAGTACTTC.

The rearrangement links TRBV9 to TRBJ2-1, with TRBD2 as a possible D gene (7 bases). Germline CDR1 reads SGDLS; CDR2 reads YYNGEE. V lost 9 bases to trimming and J lost 7 bases, with 17 bases between them. The CDR3 consists of 13 residues. The chain's CDR3 is CATWGGPRNEQFF. Written as DNA, the CDR3 is TGTGCCACATGGGGGGGCCCTAGGAATGAGCAGTTCTTC.